The rows below give T cell receptor beta chains drawn from one sample of a study of long-term antiretroviral therapy in people with HIV. Method: immunoSEQ multiplex PCR; TCRdb's copy keeps in-frame clones and lacks some. The repertoire holds 30,000 to 50,000 clones, about 85% seen once, with approximately 5.3% in the top ten. Here the sequenced sample was unsorted PBMCs, taken 3.1 years after starting antiretroviral therapy. Receptors were obtained from a woman aged 45-65 years with HIV. Both conserved end residues are part of each CDR3. A D gene is named only where the DNA matches it firmly. Clone sizes are given selectively: once, few, many, or a class where the clone is expanded.

TRBV2	NA	NA	TRBJ2-3	TGTGCCAGCAGTTCCGGGACGGGAGATACGCAGTATTTT	CASSSGTGDTQYF
TRBV7-3	TRBD2	NA	TRBJ2-3	TGTGCCAGCAGCCCGGACGGGGGGGCCACAGATACGCAGTATTTT	CASSPDGGATDTQYF
TRBV5-1	TRBD1	NA	TRBJ2-2	TGCGCCAGCAGCACCAGGACAGGGGGCAGTGGCGGGGAGCTGTTTTTT	CASSTRTGGSGGELFF
TRBV5-6	NA	NA	TRBJ1-2	TGTGCCAGCAGCTTGTTGGGGAATGGCTACACCTTC	CASSLLGNGYTF
TRBV27	NA	few	TRBJ1-6	TGTGCCAGCAGTTTCGGAGGGGACGATTCACCCCTCCACTTT	CASSFGGDDSPLHF
TRBV11-1	TRBD1	NA	TRBJ2-3	TGTGCCAGCAGCTTATTTGGGACAGCAGGCACAGATACGCAGTATTTT	CASSLFGTAGTDTQYF
TRBV5-1	TRBD1	NA	TRBJ2-2	TGCGCCAGCAGCAGTCGGACAGGGACAAAGACCGGGGAGCTGTTTTTT	CASSSRTGTKTGELFF
TRBV12-5	NA	NA	TRBJ1-2	TGTGCTAGTGGTTTTAGTGGGAGGACAGTGGGGGGGCCGGGCTATGGCTACACCTTC	CASGFSGRTVGGPGYGYTF
TRBV6-6	NA	NA	TRBJ1-1	TGTGCCAGCAGCTTCGACAACACTGAAGCTTTCTTT	CASSFDNTEAFF
TRBV7-8	NA	once	TRBJ2-7	TGTGCCAGCAGCTTAGGTTACAGGGATTCCATACGGGACGAGCAGTACTTC	CASSLGYRDSIRDEQYF
TRBV11-1	TRBD1	NA	TRBJ1-5	TGTGCCAGCAGCTTAGGTCGACAGGGAAGGCAGCCCCAGCATTTT	CASSLGRQGRQPQHF
TRBV11-2	NA	NA	TRBJ2-7	TGTGCCAGCAGCTCGCGACAGCGGATAGGGACCTACGAGCAGTACTTC	CASSSRQRIGTYEQYF
TRBV19	TRBD1	NA	TRBJ1-4	TGTGCCAGTAATATGGTAGACAGGGGGAAAGAAAAACTGTTTTTT	CASNMVDRGKEKLFF
TRBV2	TRBD1	NA	TRBJ2-7	TGTGCCAGCAGGGGACAGGTTGTTGGCTACGAGCAGTACTTC	CASRGQVVGYEQYF
TRBV27	NA	few	TRBJ1-1	TGTGCCAGCAGTGCCCTCACAGGGATCGGCTCAGCTTTCTTT	CASSALTGIGSAFF
TRBV25-1	NA	NA	TRBJ2-3	TGTGCCAGCAGTGACTTTAAGGAGGGGACTAGCACAGATACGCAGTATTTT	CASSDFKEGTSTDTQYF
TRBV7-3	NA	NA	TRBJ2-3	TGTGCCAGCAGCTTCCGCGGAGGGCCGGGTGTTGCAGATACGCAGTATTTT	CASSFRGGPGVADTQYF
TRBV5-1	NA	NA	TRBJ1-1	TGCGCCAGCACTATTTTGGGGGGGACTGAAGCTTTCTTT	CASTILGGTEAFF
TRBV30	NA	NA	TRBJ2-5	TGTGCCTGGAGACAGGGAGAGACCCAGTACTTC	CAWRQGETQYF
TRBV9	NA	NA	TRBJ1-2	TGTGCCAGCAGCCACGCCTATGGCTACACCTTC	CASSHAYGYTF
TRBV7-2	NA	NA	TRBJ2-7	TGTGCCAGCAGCTTAGCGGGCAGCACAATCTACGAGCAGTACTTC	CASSLAGSTIYEQYF
TRBV6-6	NA	NA	TRBJ2-5	TGTGCCAGCACAATAGGGTACGAGACCCAGTACTTC	CASTIGYETQYF
TRBV5-8	NA	NA	TRBJ1-2	TGTGCCAGCAGCTTGGGGCCGGGAGGCTACACCTTC	CASSLGPGGYTF
TRBV5-4	NA	NA	TRBJ1-3	TGTGCCAGCAGCTTGGTAGGGGGTCTCCCCGGAAACACCATATATTTT	CASSLVGGLPGNTIYF